One sample yielded the 3 T cell receptor beta chains listed below, sequenced in a study of blood T cell repertoires in COVID-19 (dated by TCRdb to 2018 to 2021). To prepare the library, the immunoSEQ multiplex PCR assay was applied. The immuneACCESS repertoire file appears here via TCRdb, limited to in-frame rearrangements. These files lack a portion of the clones; in checked studies, under half of the deficit traces to unresolved V genes, and the cause of the others is not known. In all, the sample holds more than 70,000 clones, and 86% of those were seen once. The ten most abundant clones make up about 20% of the sample. Sequencing was performed on peripheral blood. All receptors derive from an elderly woman in a cohort sampled during active or convalescent COVID-19.

The chain employs TRBV3-1 (or the pseudogene TRBV3-2) and TRBJ2-1; 14 bases align to TRBD2. V shed 3 bases, J shed 7 bases, and the junction held 2 bases outside the gene matches. Germline loops: CDR1 LGHDT, CDR2 YNNKEL (reference sequence). The CDR3 contains 15 residues. The CDR3 nucleotides read TGTGCCAGCAGCCAGGGACTAGCGGGAGTGAATGAGCAGTTCTTC. Its protein product is CASSQGLAGVNEQFF.

Concerning this clone: The junction differs from germline at one of its ends, possibly a read error. V usage is TRBV12-3 or TRBV12-4 and J usage is TRBJ1-1, with 9 bases that match TRBD1. The CDR3 spans 11 residues. CDR3 residues: CASSPGTGSGF. Written as DNA, the CDR3 is TGTGCCAGCAGCCCCGGGACAGGGTCCGGGTTT.

This clone came up a few times. The chain is built from TRBV5-1 and TRBJ1-5, with D unresolved. This CDR3 spans 13 amino acids. From germline, CDR1 is SGHRS and CDR2 YFSETQ. Trimming left V 4 bases short and J 0 bases short, with 5 bases between. CDR3: CASSVNSNQPQHF. The CDR3 DNA sequence: TGCGCCAGCAGCGTTAATAGCAATCAGCCCCAGCATTTT.